One and the same sample provided the 27 T cell receptor beta chains below, sequenced in a study of blood T cells in healthy people across ages. A sample-barcoded 5' primer and a J-beta primer mix were used in a second PCR of roughly 7 to 11 cycles. TCRdb used MiXCR to reprocess the 5' RACE reads, holding one entry per CDR3 protein. Found here are about 1.7 million distinct CDR3 sequences, 28% of them singletons; the top ten hold 7.7%. Sample: blood. These receptors were taken from a woman aged 30 to 39 in good health.

CDR3 sequence: CASSPPRWGAQNTEAFF. The CDR3, as DNA: TGTGCCAGCTCACCCCCGAGATGGGGCGCACAGAACACTGAAGCTTTCTTT. The rearrangement uses TRBV18 and TRBJ1-1; perhaps TRBD1 as D (5 bases). Germline lookup yields CDR1 KGHSH and CDR2 LQKENI. V shed 3 bases and J shed 1 base, with 18 bases lying between them. The CDR3 has 17 residues. The full variable domain, its missing parts supplied by reference TRBV18 and TRBJ1-1, is NAGVMQNPRHLVRRRGQEARLRCSPMKGHSHVYWYRQLPEEGLKFMVYLQKENIIDESGMPKERFSAEFPKEGPSILRIQQVVRGDSAAYFCASSPPRWGAQNTEAFFGQGTRLTVV.

This rearrangement joins TRBV25-1 to TRBJ2-2; a weak D match, TRBD2 (6 bases). V gave up 5 bases and J gave up 6 bases, with 16 bases separating them. This CDR3 has 15 amino acids. CDR1 is MGHDK and CDR2 is SYGVNS in the germline V gene. The CDR3 sequence: CASSPGTRDAGELFF. The CDR3 nucleotides read TGTGCCAGCAGTCCGGGGACTCGCGACGCCGGGGAGCTGTTTTTT.

This chain joins TRBV11-2 and TRBJ2-7; D may be TRBD2 (6 bases). The CDR3 covers 16 residues. Trimming removed 5 bases at V and 6 bases at J, with 23 bases between. CDR1 is SGHAT, CDR2 FQNNGV, per germline. CDR3 in DNA: TGTGCCAGCAGCCCCGGAGGGGTCTCCCTCTGGTCCGAGCAGTACTTC. It codes for CASSPGGVSLWSEQYF.

This sequence joins TRBV4-1 and TRBJ2-2, with D perhaps matching TRBD2 (6 bases). The V end was cut by 1 base, the J end by 4 bases, with 13 bases between. The germline V gene has CDR1 MGHRA and CDR2 YSYEKL. This CDR3 comprises 16 residues. For the CDR3, the DNA is TGCGCCAGCAGCCAAGTCGGCGGGGTCCTCACCGGGGAGCTGTTTTTT. Translated: CASSQVGGVLTGELFF.

In its sample, this clonotype was seen a few times. The rearrangement joins TRBV10-3 to TRBJ2-4; 8 bases are shared with TRBD1. The better agreement between TRBJ2-7 and the DNA end casts doubt on the J call. The CDR3 spans 11 residues. Germline V gene data show CDR1 as ENHRY and CDR2 as SYGVKD. In nucleotides, the CDR3 is TGTGCCATCAGGGACAGGGACGAGCAGTACTTC. Protein: CAIRDRDEQYF.

The chain combines TRBV3-1 with TRBJ1-1; D is unresolved. V was clipped by 4 bases and J by 12 bases, with 18 bases between them. Germline CDR1 and CDR2: LGHDT and YNNKEL (reference sequence). CDR3 length equals 13 residues. The CDR3 nucleotides are TGTGCCAGCAGCCCGCGACAAAGGGAGTTGACTTTCTTT. Amino acids: CASSPRQRELTFF.

Ten or more counts support this clonotype. This chain links TRBV6-5 with TRBJ2-5, with 9 bases lining up with TRBD2. CDR1 is MNHEY and CDR2 is SVGAGI in the germline V gene. CDR3 length: 12 residues. Trimming took 11 bases from V and 5 from J; bases not matched to a gene: 6. The CDR3 DNA follows: TGTGCCGGCGGGAGGGCCGGTGAGACCCAGTACTTC. Translating it yields CAGGRAGETQYF.

This clonotype was detected a few times. A much larger clone differs from this one at a single base, so this may be a read error. V is TRBV15 and J is TRBJ1-2, with D unclear. The CDR3 covers 13 residues. Germline V gene data show CDR1 as LNHNV and CDR2 as YYDKDF (reference sequence). Here the CDR3 reads CAASRDRRIGYTF. The CDR3 nucleotides are TGTGCCGCCAGCAGAGATCGCAGGATAGGCTACACCTTC.

This clonotype was seen ten or more times. The chain combines TRBV20-1 with TRBJ2-7; TRBD1 matches 7 bases. The CDR3 length is 14 residues. Losses at the gene ends were 5 bases for V and 6 bases for J; bases not matched to a gene: 13. Germline V gives CDR1 DFQATT, CDR2 SNEGSKA (reference sequence). CDR3 region: CSAADTGDLGEQYF. CDR3 DNA sequence: TGCAGTGCTGCGGATACAGGGGATTTAGGCGAGCAGTACTTC.

V and J are TRBV7-2 and TRBJ1-2; D ambiguous. The CDR3 sequence is 16 residues long. The V gene's germline CDR1 is SGHTA and CDR2 FQGNSA. V was pared by 4 bases and J by 0 bases, with 15 bases between. CDR3 coding DNA: TGTGCCAGCAGCTCGAGGCAGGCGGGATCTAACTATGGCTACACCTTC. Residues: CASSSRQAGSNYGYTF.

This clonotype appeared once. A read error may produce the germline difference seen at one junction end. The V gene is TRBV27, the J gene TRBJ2-1, with D possibly TRBD1 on 5 matching bases. From germline, CDR1 is MNHEY and CDR2 SMNVEV (reference sequence). The length of the CDR3 is 13 residues. In DNA form, the CDR3 reads TGTGCCAGCAGTATCGGACATTACAATGGGCAGTTCTTC. It yields the protein CASSIGHYNGQFF.

As regards this clonotype: A much larger clone lies one base from this, so it may be a read error. CDR3 sequence: CTISPPGQNSPLHF. The CDR3 DNA follows: TGTACCATCAGCCCGCCGGGACAGAATTCACCCCTCCACTTT. The rearrangement links TRBV10-3 to TRBJ1-6; 7 bases match TRBD1. The CDR3 is 14 residues long. The germline V gene encodes CDR1 ENHRY and CDR2 SYGVKD.

The chain joins TRBV6-5 to TRBJ1-3; no reliable D call. This CDR3 comprises 16 residues. V gave up 6 bases and J gave up 0 bases, with 15 bases separating them. Per germline, CDR1 MNHEY and CDR2 SVGAGI. CDR3 DNA sequence: TGTGCCAGCAGGACGAGCTCCGCCAACTCTGGAAACACCATATATTTT. It yields the protein CASRTSSANSGNTIYF.

The chain employs TRBV20-1 and TRBJ1-5, with D tentatively TRBD1 (6 bases). Looked up from germline, CDR1 is DFQATT and CDR2 is SNEGSKA (reference sequence). The V and J ends lost 5 bases and 2 bases respectively, with 13 bases between them. The CDR3 extends over 14 amino acids. This chain's CDR3 is CSAYRDQGNQPQHF. The CDR3 coding sequence is TGCAGTGCTTACAGGGATCAGGGCAATCAGCCCCAGCATTTT.

This clonotype was picked up many times. The gene calls are TRBV6-5 and TRBJ2-1; the match to TRBD1 covers 9 bases. In germline, CDR1 is MNHEY, CDR2 SVGAGI. Trimming at V came to 5 bases and at J to 7 bases, leaving 6 bases not matched to a gene. The CDR3 covers 14 residues. CDR3 in amino acids: CASSPGQGANEQFF. The CDR3 DNA sequence: TGTGCCAGCAGTCCGGGACAGGGAGCGAATGAGCAGTTCTTC.

About this clonotype itself: This may stem from a read error, because a much larger clone lies one nucleotide away. This sequence joins TRBV4-3 and TRBJ1-1; D uncertain. Trimming cost V 4 bases and J 5 bases, with 17 bases left between them. There are 15 residues in the CDR3. The germline CDR1 and CDR2 sequences are LGHNA and YSLEER. The CDR3 coding sequence is TGCGCCAGCAGCCCGTCTTCGAGGAGAGTAACTGAAGCTTTCTTT. Protein product: CASSPSSRRVTEAFF.

This clonotype was counted many times. The DNA for the CDR3 is TGCAGCGTTGAAGATCTTCCGGGGGAGGGCGGAAATGAGCAGTTCTTC. Translation gives CSVEDLPGEGGNEQFF. V is TRBV29-1 and J is TRBJ2-1; 7 positions match TRBD2. The CDR3 spans 16 residues. Germline values: CDR1 SQVTM, CDR2 ANQGSEA. Trimming cost V 0 bases and J 7 bases; bases outside gene matches: 12.

Many counts were recorded for this clonotype. The CDR3 spells CASSSDTDDKGGETQYF. CDR3 DNA sequence: TGTGCCAGCAGCTCAGATACGGACGACAAGGGAGGAGAGACCCAGTACTTC. The chain has TRBV7-9 and TRBJ2-5; D is perhaps TRBD2 (6 bases). V was pared by 4 bases and J by 4 bases, with 22 bases between. In germline, CDR1 is SEHNR, CDR2 FQNEAQ (reference sequence). The CDR3 is 17 amino acids.

As concerns this clonotype: The junction and the germline gene differ at one end; a read error may be behind it. The J gene is TRBJ2-1, the V gene TRBV5-1; 9 nucleotides line up with TRBD1. The CDR3 runs to 13 residues. Germline V lookup: CDR1 SGHRS, CDR2 YFSETQ. CDR3 bases: TGCGCCGGCAGCCCGGGACAGGGCCAGGAGCAGTTCTTC. As protein: CAGSPGQGQEQFF.

This clonotype showed up many times. The J gene is TRBJ1-2, the V gene TRBV7-9; 7 bases align to TRBD1. This CDR3 has 15 amino acids. Germline values: CDR1 SEHNR, CDR2 FQNEAQ (reference sequence). V gave up 0 bases and J gave up 10 bases; unmatched junction bases: 11. The DNA for the CDR3 is TGTGCCAGCAGCTTAGCGTTGGAAGGGGGCGACGACTACACCTTC. It specifies CASSLALEGGDDYTF.

CDR3: CASSSLASGGTRGETQYF. The CDR3, as DNA: TGTGCCAGCAGCTCCCTGGCTAGCGGGGGAACGAGGGGAGAGACCCAGTACTTC. This chain joins TRBV11-2 and TRBJ2-5; TRBD2 matches 10 bases. The CDR3 is made up of 18 amino acids. The trim removed 4 bases at V and 4 bases at J, leaving 15 bases unmatched. CDR1 is SGHAT, CDR2 FQNNGV, per germline.

The chain couples TRBV11-2 to TRBJ2-4; TRBD2 agrees at 9 bases. The CDR3 runs 17 residues. The trim removed 5 bases at V and 5 bases at J, leaving 13 bases unmatched. Germline CDR1 and CDR2: SGHAT and FQNNGV. The CDR3 DNA is TGTGCCAGCAGCCTCCGCGGGAGGGTGGAGGGCCAAAACATTCAGTACTTC. Its translation is CASSLRGRVEGQNIQYF. The whole variable domain, remainder taken from reference TRBV11-2 and TRBJ2-4, is EAGVAQSPRYKIIEKRQSVAFWCNPISGHATLYWYQQILGQGPKLLIQFQNNGVVDDSQLPKDRFSAERLKGVDSTLKIQPAKLEDSAVYLCASSLRGRVEGQNIQYFGAGTRLSVL.

In this sample, this clonotype turned up a few times. The chain links TRBV15 to TRBJ2-3; D possibly uses TRBD1 or TRBD2 (5 bases each). Trimming removed 8 bases at V and 1 base at J, with 10 bases between. Germline V gives CDR1 LNHNV, CDR2 YYDKDF (reference sequence). The CDR3 is 13 amino acids. The CDR3: CATGSGRTDTQYF. In DNA form, the CDR3 reads TGTGCCACCGGGTCGGGGCGCACAGATACGCAGTATTTT.

The chain recombines TRBV11-2 with TRBJ2-4, with D possibly being TRBD1 (5 bases). CDR1 is SGHAT and CDR2 is FQNNGV in the germline V gene. This CDR3 is built from 13 residues. V was shortened by 8 bases and J by 8 bases, with 16 bases between the two germline ends. CDR3 DNA sequence: TGTGCCAGCGGCCCTCAGGGTTTGGACATTCAGTACTTC. It codes for CASGPQGLDIQYF.

This clonotype was found a few times. CDR3 loop: CASSRTGLAGTYNEQFF. In DNA form, the CDR3 reads TGTGCCAGCAGTCGGACCGGACTAGCGGGGACGTACAATGAGCAGTTCTTC. The J gene is TRBJ2-1, the V gene TRBV3-1; 12 positions match TRBD2. The CDR3 sequence is 17 residues long. Trimming cost V 6 bases and J 4 bases; bases outside gene matches: 10. Germline CDR1 reads LGHDT; CDR2 reads YNNKEL (reference sequence).

The J gene is TRBJ2-5, the V gene TRBV11-1; TRBD2 matches 11 bases. This CDR3 comprises 16 residues. The V and J ends lost 6 bases and 1 base, in that order; junction bases with no gene match: 7. CDR1 is SGHAT and CDR2 is FQDESV in the germline V gene (reference sequence). The CDR3 protein is CASRNLAGGVQETQYF. CDR3 nucleotide sequence: TGTGCCAGCAGAAACCTAGCGGGGGGCGTCCAAGAGACCCAGTACTTC.

This chain links TRBV5-1 with TRBJ2-7; TRBD1 matches at 9 bases. Germline-derived CDR1 and CDR2 are SGHRS and YFSETQ. The CDR3 has 14 residues. Trimming at V came to 6 bases and at J to 5 bases, leaving 9 bases not matched to a gene. DNA of the CDR3: TGCGCCAGCACAGCCGGACAGGGGAGTCACGAGCAGTACTTC. It yields the protein CASTAGQGSHEQYF.